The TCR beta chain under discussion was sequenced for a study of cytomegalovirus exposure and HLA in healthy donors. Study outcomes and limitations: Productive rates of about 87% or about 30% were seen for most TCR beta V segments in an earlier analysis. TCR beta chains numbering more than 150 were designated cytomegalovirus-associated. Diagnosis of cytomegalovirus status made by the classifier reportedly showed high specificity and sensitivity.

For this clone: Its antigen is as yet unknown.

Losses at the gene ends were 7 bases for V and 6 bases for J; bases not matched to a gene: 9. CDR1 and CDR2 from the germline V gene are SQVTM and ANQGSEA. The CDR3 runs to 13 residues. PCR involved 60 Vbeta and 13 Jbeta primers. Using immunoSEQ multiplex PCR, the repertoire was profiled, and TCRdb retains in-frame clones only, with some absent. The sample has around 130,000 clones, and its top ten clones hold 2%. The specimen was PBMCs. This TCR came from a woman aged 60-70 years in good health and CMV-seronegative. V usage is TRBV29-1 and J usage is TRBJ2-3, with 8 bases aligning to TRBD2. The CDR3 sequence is CSATGGMGDTQYF. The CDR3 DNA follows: TGCAGCGCCACGGGGGGGATGGGGGATACGCAGTATTTT.